This TCR beta chain appears in the sequencing data of a study of T cell changes during pregnancy in multiple sclerosis. CDR3 length: 16 amino acids. V lost 4 bases and J 2 bases, leaving 18 bases between the germline ends. The germline V gene has CDR1 MNHNS and CDR2 SASEGT. This table comes from immunoSEQ multiplex PCR, and its TCRdb copy is limited to in-frame clones, with some not included. The sample contains tens of thousands of clones, more than 85% of which appear only once. The source is a female donor in good health, enrolled as a control in a pregnancy study. The sequencing here drew on CD4+ T cells from peripheral blood mononuclear cells, taken in the first trimester of pregnancy. V gene TRBV6-1 combines with J gene TRBJ2-7; D might be TRBD1 (5 bases). The chain's CDR3 is CASSVFFQDTAYEQYF. CDR3 nucleotide sequence: TGTGCCAGCAGTGTCTTCTTCCAGGACACCGCCTACGAGCAGTACTTC.